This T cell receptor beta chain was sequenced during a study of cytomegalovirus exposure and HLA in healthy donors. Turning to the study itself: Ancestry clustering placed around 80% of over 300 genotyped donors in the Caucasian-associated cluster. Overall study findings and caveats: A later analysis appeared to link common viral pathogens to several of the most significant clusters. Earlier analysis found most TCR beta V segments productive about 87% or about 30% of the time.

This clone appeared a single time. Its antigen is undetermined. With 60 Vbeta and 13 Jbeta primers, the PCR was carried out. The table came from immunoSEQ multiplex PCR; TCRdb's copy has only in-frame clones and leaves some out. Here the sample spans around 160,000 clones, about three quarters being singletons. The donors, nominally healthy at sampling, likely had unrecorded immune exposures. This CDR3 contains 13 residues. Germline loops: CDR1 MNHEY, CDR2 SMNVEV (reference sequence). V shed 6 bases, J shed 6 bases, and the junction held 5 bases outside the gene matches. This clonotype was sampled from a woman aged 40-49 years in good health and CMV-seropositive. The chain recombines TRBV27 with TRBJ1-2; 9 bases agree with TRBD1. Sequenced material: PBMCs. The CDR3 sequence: CASRVTGGNGYTF. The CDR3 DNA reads TGTGCCAGCAGGGTGACAGGGGGAAATGGCTACACCTTC.